This is a list of T cell receptor beta chains from one sample in a study of CD8 T cells in ankylosing spondylitis. TCRdb recomputed calls from the 5' RACE reads with MiXCR, one row per CDR3 protein. This table holds over 20,000 distinct CDR3 sequences, less than 20% found once. Source material: blood. The receptors derive from a male donor with ankylosing spondylitis or in good health (not recorded which). Each CDR3 is given with its conserved first and last residue. D genes are given only for firm matches. Only part of the rows carry a size: once, few, many, or a class if the clone is expanded.

D gene	V gene	clone size	J gene	CDR3 protein	CDR3 DNA
TRBD2	TRBV4-3	-	TRBJ2-1	CASSQERGPGEQFF	TGCGCCAGCAGCCAGGAGCGGGGTCCCGGTGAGCAGTTCTTC
-	TRBV20-1	few	TRBJ2-5	CSARTGGHQETQYF	TGCAGTGCTAGAACCGGGGGGCACCAAGAGACCCAGTACTTC
-	TRBV5-5	-	TRBJ1-5	CASSLQGGQPQHF	TGTGCCAGCAGCTTACAGGGAGGGCAGCCCCAGCATTTT
-	TRBV30	few	TRBJ1-1	CAWDDRPNTEAFF	TGTGCCTGGGACGACAGGCCGAACACTGAAGCTTTCTTT
TRBD2	TRBV5-1	many	TRBJ2-3	CASSLFPSGGASTDTQYF	TGCGCCAGCAGCTTGTTTCCTAGCGGGGGGGCTAGCACAGATACGCAGTATTTT
-	TRBV5-1	-	TRBJ1-1	CASSLSHEQGARTEAFF	TGCGCCAGCAGCTTGTCGCATGAACAGGGCGCCCGCACTGAAGCTTTCTTT
-	TRBV7-2	many	TRBJ2-7	CASSQEVLREQYF	TGTGCCAGCAGTCAAGAAGTCTTGCGGGAGCAGTACTTC
-	TRBV5-1	many	TRBJ2-2	CASAQGDTGELFF	TGCGCCAGCGCGCAGGGTGACACCGGGGAGCTGTTTTTT
-	TRBV12-3/TRBV12-4	many	TRBJ2-5	CASSLGVHETQYF	TGTGCCAGCAGTTTAGGGGTACACGAGACCCAGTACTTC
TRBD1	TRBV6-2/TRBV6-3	few	TRBJ2-3	CASSTGVGTDTQYF	TGTGCCAGCAGTACAGGGGTCGGCACAGATACGCAGTATTTT
TRBD1	TRBV28	-	TRBJ2-3	CASSFVVRGRSTDTQYF	TGTGCCAGCAGTTTTGTGGTCAGGGGGCGAAGCACAGATACGCAGTATTTT
-	TRBV4-3	medium-sized	TRBJ1-1	CASSQDRVSVNTEAFF	TGCGCCAGCAGCCAAGACAGGGTTAGCGTAAACACTGAAGCTTTCTTT
-	TRBV29-1	many	TRBJ2-2	CSVGAGAGELFF	TGCAGCGTTGGGGCAGGGGCCGGGGAGCTGTTTTTT
TRBD1	TRBV29-1	many	TRBJ2-5	CSVEDGRGLIQTQYF	TGCAGCGTTGAAGACGGCAGGGGGCTTATCCAGACCCAGTACTTC
-	TRBV5-6	medium-sized	TRBJ2-5	CASSLVLEETQYF	TGTGCCAGCAGCTTGGTACTAGAAGAGACCCAGTACTTC
-	TRBV12-3/TRBV12-4	-	TRBJ1-5	CASSAGVIGQPQHF	TGTGCCAGCAGTGCAGGGGTTATCGGTCAGCCCCAGCATTTT
-	TRBV3-1	-	TRBJ2-3	CASSLLTQRNTDTQYF	TGTGCCAGCAGCCTACTTACCCAGCGGAATACAGATACGCAGTATTTT
-	TRBV11-1	many	TRBJ1-5	CASSLAPGDNQPQHF	TGTGCCAGCAGCTTAGCGCCCGGGGACAATCAGCCCCAGCATTTT
TRBD1	TRBV12-3/TRBV12-4	medium-sized	TRBJ2-1	CASSRDRGDEQFF	TGTGCCAGCAGCCGGGACAGGGGGGATGAGCAGTTCTTC
TRBD2	TRBV12-3/TRBV12-4	-	TRBJ2-2	CASRSTSGRAYGELFF	TGTGCCAGCAGATCGACTAGCGGGAGGGCTTACGGGGAGCTGTTTTTT
-	TRBV29-1	many	TRBJ1-4	CSVSRAPNEKLFF	TGCAGCGTAAGCAGGGCACCTAATGAAAAACTGTTTTTT
-	TRBV25-1	-	TRBJ2-5	CASTGVRIGETQYF	TGTGCCAGCACAGGGGTTAGAATTGGGGAGACCCAGTACTTC
TRBD1	TRBV7-6	-	TRBJ2-2	CASSSRQGAITGELFF	TGTGCCAGCAGCAGCCGACAGGGGGCAATCACCGGGGAGCTGTTTTTT
-	TRBV5-5	few	TRBJ2-1	CASSSNKIADRWEQFF	TGTGCCAGCAGCTCCAACAAAATAGCCGACAGGTGGGAGCAGTTCTTC
-	TRBV19	many	TRBJ1-1	CASSIGGYLNTEAFF	TGTGCCAGTAGTATTGGTGGGTATCTGAACACTGAAGCTTTCTTT
-	TRBV5-4	once	TRBJ2-3	CASILGSGLWKDTQYF	TGTGCCAGCATCTTGGGGTCAGGACTTTGGAAAGATACGCAGTATTTT
TRBD2	TRBV27	-	TRBJ2-5	CASMLSSGDQETQYF	TGTGCCAGCATGTTGTCTAGCGGGGACCAAGAGACCCAGTACTTC
-	TRBV4-2	-	TRBJ1-6	CASSQGSGQRNSPLHF	TGTGCCAGCAGCCAAGGCTCCGGACAGCGAAATTCACCCCTCCACTTT
-	TRBV27	many	TRBJ2-3	CASSLWSRVADTQYF	TGTGCCAGCAGTTTATGGTCTCGTGTGGCAGATACGCAGTATTTT
-	TRBV7-2	-	TRBJ2-7	CASSLDRNYEQYF	TGTGCCAGCAGCTTAGACAGAAACTACGAGCAGTACTTC
TRBD1	TRBV29-1	many	TRBJ2-7	CSVDRGPSYEQYF	TGCAGCGTGGACAGGGGCCCTTCCTACGAGCAGTACTTC
-	TRBV14	-	TRBJ2-1	CASSQVSGGGEQFF	TGTGCCAGCAGCCAAGTCTCTGGGGGCGGTGAGCAGTTCTTC
-	TRBV29-1	-	TRBJ2-3	CSVAGLDTQYF	TGCAGCGTTGCGGGTTTGGATACGCAGTATTTT
TRBD2	TRBV28	-	TRBJ2-1	CASSSGLAVYNEQFF	TGTGCCAGCTCCTCCGGACTAGCGGTTTACAATGAGCAGTTCTTC
-	TRBV20-1	few	TRBJ2-7	CSARDTQQGRYEQYF	TGCAGTGCTAGAGATACCCAGCAGGGACGCTACGAGCAGTACTTC
TRBD2	TRBV5-1	few	TRBJ2-5	CASSFNVAGGPETQYF	TGCGCCAGCAGCTTCAACGTAGCGGGAGGGCCAGAGACCCAGTACTTC
-	TRBV29-1	-	TRBJ1-1	CSVSEAGNTEAFF	TGCAGCGTCTCTGAAGCTGGGAACACTGAAGCTTTCTTT
TRBD2	TRBV7-3	many	TRBJ2-1	CASSLSMSGGEDEQFF	TGTGCCAGCAGCTTAAGTATGAGCGGGGGAGAGGATGAGCAGTTCTTC
-	TRBV7-3	large	TRBJ2-1	CASSPPSGEQFF	TGTGCCAGCAGCCCCCCGAGCGGGGAGCAGTTCTTC
TRBD2	TRBV12-3/TRBV12-4	many	TRBJ2-3	CASRESGAISTDTQYF	TGTGCCAGCAGGGAAAGCGGGGCAATAAGCACAGATACGCAGTATTTT
-	TRBV10-3	many	TRBJ1-1	CAIRENTEAFF	TGTGCCATCAGGGAGAACACTGAAGCTTTCTTT
-	TRBV29-1	many	TRBJ1-2	CSVDDRFYGYTF	TGCAGCGTTGACGACAGGTTCTATGGCTACACCTTC
-	TRBV6-5	many	TRBJ1-4	CASSYSGGYNEKLFF	TGTGCCAGCAGTTACTCGGGGGGATATAATGAAAAACTGTTTTTT
TRBD2	TRBV20-1	few	TRBJ2-1	CSALRGGLKNEQFF	TGCAGTGCATTGCGGGGGGGCCTGAAGAATGAGCAGTTCTTC
-	TRBV6-2/TRBV6-3	-	TRBJ2-1	CASRENNEQFF	TGTGCCAGCAGGGAGAACAATGAGCAGTTCTTC
-	TRBV7-9	many	TRBJ1-1	CASSLQEGTEAFF	TGTGCCAGCAGCTTACAGGAAGGCACTGAAGCTTTCTTT
-	TRBV5-1	many	TRBJ2-2	CASSLRGANTGELFF	TGCGCCAGCAGCTTGCGCGGAGCGAACACCGGGGAGCTGTTTTTT
TRBD1	TRBV29-1	many	TRBJ2-7	CSVLRTGGFEQYF	TGCAGCGTTCTCCGGACAGGGGGCTTCGAGCAGTACTTC
TRBD1	TRBV11-3	few	TRBJ1-5	CASSSRQGWDNQPQHF	TGTGCCAGCAGCTCCAGACAGGGTTGGGACAATCAGCCCCAGCATTTT
TRBD2	TRBV7-2	many	TRBJ2-5	CASSAGLAEETQYF	TGTGCCAGCAGCGCCGGACTAGCGGAAGAGACCCAGTACTTC
TRBD2	TRBV5-1	few	TRBJ2-2	CASSFTSGKGTGELFF	TGCGCCAGCAGCTTTACTAGCGGGAAGGGGACCGGGGAGCTGTTTTTT
-	TRBV12-3/TRBV12-4	-	TRBJ1-4	CASSFYGSNEKLFF	TGTGCCAGCAGTTTCTACGGGAGTAATGAAAAACTGTTTTTT
TRBD2	TRBV13	-	TRBJ2-4	CASSSPGTSQNIQYF	TGTGCCAGCAGCAGTCCCGGGACTAGTCAAAACATTCAGTACTTC
-	TRBV11-2	-	TRBJ2-3	CASSALTGRSTDTQYF	TGTGCCAGCAGCGCCTTGACAGGACGGAGCACAGATACGCAGTATTTT
TRBD2	TRBV9	many	TRBJ2-1	CASSVASGGAIDEQFF	TGTGCCAGCAGCGTAGCTAGCGGGGGGGCGATAGATGAGCAGTTCTTC